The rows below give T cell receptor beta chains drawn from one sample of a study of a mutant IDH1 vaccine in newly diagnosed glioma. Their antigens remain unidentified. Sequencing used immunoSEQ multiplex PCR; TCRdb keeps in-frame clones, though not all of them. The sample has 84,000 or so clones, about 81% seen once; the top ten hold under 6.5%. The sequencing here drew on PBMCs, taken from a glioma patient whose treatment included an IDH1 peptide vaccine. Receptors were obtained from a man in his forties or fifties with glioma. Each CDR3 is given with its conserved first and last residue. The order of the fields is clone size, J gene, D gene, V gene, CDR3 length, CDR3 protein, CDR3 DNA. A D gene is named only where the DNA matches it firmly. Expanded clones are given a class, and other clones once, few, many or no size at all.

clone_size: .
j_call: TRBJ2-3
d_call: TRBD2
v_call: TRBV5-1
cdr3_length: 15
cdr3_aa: CASRTSGSLTDTQYF
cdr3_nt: TGCGCCAGCCGGACTAGCGGGAGTCTGACAGATACGCAGTATTTT

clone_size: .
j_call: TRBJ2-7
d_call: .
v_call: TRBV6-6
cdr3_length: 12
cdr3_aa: CASSYSSYEQYF
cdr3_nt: TGTGCCAGCAGTTACTCGAGCTATGAGCAGTACTTC

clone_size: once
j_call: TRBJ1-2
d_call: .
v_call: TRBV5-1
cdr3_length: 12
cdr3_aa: CASSPGVRGYTF
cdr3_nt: TGCGCCAGCAGCCCGGGAGTTCGAGGCTACACCTTC

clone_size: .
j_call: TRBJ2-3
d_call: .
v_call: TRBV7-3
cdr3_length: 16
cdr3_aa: CASSLSGGASTDTQYF
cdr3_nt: TGTGCCAGCAGCTTATCGGGCGGGGCTAGCACAGATACGCAGTATTTT

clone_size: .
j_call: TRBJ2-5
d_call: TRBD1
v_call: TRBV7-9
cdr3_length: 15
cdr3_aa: CASSPGQGAGETQYF
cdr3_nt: TGTGCCAGCAGCCCGGGACAGGGGGCAGGGGAGACCCAGTACTTC

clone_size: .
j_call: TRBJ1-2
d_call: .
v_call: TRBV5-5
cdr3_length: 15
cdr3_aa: CASSSEGGGQDGYTF
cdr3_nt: TGTGCCAGCAGCTCGGAAGGGGGAGGTCAGGATGGCTACACCTTC

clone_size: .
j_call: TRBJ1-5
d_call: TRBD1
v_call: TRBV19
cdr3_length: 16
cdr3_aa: CASSIGQGLSVQPQHF
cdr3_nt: TGTGCCAGTAGTATTGGACAGGGGCTCTCGGTTCAGCCCCAGCATTTT

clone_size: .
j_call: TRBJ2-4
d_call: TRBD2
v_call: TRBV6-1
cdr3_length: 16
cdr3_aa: CASSEMGGWNKNIQYF
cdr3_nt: TGTGCCAGCAGTGAAATGGGGGGGTGGAACAAAAACATTCAGTACTTC

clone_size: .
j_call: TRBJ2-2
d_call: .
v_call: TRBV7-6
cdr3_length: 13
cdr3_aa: CASSLTLTGELFF
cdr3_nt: TGTGCCAGCAGCCTAACACTTACCGGGGAGCTGTTTTTT

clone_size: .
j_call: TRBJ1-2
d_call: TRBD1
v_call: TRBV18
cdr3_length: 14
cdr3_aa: CASSVSRTGDGYTF
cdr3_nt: TGTGCCAGCTCAGTCTCAAGGACAGGCGATGGCTACACCTTC

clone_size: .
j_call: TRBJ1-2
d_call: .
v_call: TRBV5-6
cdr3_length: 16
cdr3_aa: CASSLLQGVLNYGYTF
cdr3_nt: TGTGCCAGCAGCTTACTACAGGGCGTCCTTAACTATGGCTACACCTTC

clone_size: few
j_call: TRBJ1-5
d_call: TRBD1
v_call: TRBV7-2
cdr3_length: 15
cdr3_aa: CASSFGQGANQPQHF
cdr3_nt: TGTGCCAGCAGCTTCGGACAGGGGGCAAATCAGCCCCAGCATTTT

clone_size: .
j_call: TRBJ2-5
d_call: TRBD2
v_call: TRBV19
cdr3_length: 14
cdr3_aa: CASRRGSWWETQYF
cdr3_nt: TGTGCCAGTAGGCGGGGGTCCTGGTGGGAGACCCAGTACTTC

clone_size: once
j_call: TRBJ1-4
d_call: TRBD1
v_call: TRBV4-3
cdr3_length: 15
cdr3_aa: CASSRGDRGLEKLFF
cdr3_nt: TGCGCCAGCAGCCGGGGAGACAGGGGGCTTGAAAAACTGTTTTTT

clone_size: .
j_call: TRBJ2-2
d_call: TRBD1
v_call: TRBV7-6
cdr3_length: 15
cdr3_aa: CASSSGTGNTGELFF
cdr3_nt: TGTGCCAGCAGCTCCGGGACAGGGAACACCGGGGAGCTGTTTTTT

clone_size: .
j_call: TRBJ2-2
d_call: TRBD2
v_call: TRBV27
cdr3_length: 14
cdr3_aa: CASSLPGGTGELFF
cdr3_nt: TGTGCCAGCAGTTTGCCCGGGGGGACCGGGGAGCTGTTTTTT

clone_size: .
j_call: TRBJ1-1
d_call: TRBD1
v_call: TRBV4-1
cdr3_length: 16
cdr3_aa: CASSQPGTGLNTEAFF
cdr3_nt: TGCGCCAGCAGCCAACCCGGGACAGGCCTGAACACTGAAGCTTTCTTT

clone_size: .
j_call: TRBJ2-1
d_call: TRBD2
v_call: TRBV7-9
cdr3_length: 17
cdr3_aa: CASSLERLASNPSEQFF
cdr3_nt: TGTGCCAGCAGCTTAGAGCGACTAGCTTCCAACCCGTCTGAGCAGTTCTTC

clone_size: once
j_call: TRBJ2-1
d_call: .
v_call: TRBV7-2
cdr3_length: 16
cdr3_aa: CASSFPGGHSYNEQFF
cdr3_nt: TGTGCCAGCAGCTTCCCCGGGGGTCACTCCTACAATGAGCAGTTCTTC

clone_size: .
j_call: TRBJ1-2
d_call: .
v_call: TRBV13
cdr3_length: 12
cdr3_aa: CASSLSPGGYTF
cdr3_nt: TGTGCCAGCAGCTTATCCCCCGGTGGCTACACCTTC

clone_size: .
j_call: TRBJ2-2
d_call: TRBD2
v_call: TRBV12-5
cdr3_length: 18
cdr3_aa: CASGWVEGGRAYTGELFF
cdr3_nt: TGTGCTAGTGGTTGGGTGGAAGGCGGGAGGGCCTACACCGGGGAGCTGTTTTTT

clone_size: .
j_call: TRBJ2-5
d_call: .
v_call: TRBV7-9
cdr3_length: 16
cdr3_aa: CASTTGAYEAQETQYF
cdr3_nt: TGTGCCAGCACCACGGGAGCCTACGAGGCTCAAGAGACCCAGTACTTC

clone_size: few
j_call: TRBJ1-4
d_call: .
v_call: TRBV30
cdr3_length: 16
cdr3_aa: CAWSVGALATNEKLFF
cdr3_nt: TGTGCCTGGAGTGTGGGGGCACTTGCAACTAATGAAAAACTGTTTTTT

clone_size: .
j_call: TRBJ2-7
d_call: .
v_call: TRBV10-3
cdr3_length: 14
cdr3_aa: CAISVQQIPYEQYF
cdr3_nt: TGTGCCATCAGTGTACAGCAAATACCCTACGAGCAGTACTTC

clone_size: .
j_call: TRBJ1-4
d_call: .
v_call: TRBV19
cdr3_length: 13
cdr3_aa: CASSWGGNEKLFF
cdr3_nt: TGTGCCAGTAGTTGGGGCGGGAATGAAAAACTGTTTTTT

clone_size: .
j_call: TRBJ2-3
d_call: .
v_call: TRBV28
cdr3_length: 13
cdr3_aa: CASSLLATDTQYF
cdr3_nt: TGTGCCAGCAGTTTATTAGCAACAGATACGCAGTATTTT

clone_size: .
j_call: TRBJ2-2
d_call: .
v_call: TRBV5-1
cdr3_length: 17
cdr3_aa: CASSLHGPRADTGELFF
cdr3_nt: TGCGCCAGCAGCTTACACGGACCGAGAGCGGACACCGGGGAGCTGTTTTTT

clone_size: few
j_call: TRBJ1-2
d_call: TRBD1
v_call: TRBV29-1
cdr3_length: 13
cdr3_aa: CSVGTGGGYGYTF
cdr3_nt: TGCAGCGTTGGGACAGGGGGCGGCTATGGCTACACCTTC

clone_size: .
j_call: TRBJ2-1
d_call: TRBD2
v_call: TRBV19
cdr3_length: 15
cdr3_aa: CASSIRRTSVDEQFF
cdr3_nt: TGTGCCAGTAGTATTCGGCGGACTAGTGTAGATGAGCAGTTCTTC

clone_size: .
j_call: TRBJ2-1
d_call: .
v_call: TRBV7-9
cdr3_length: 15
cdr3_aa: CASSPGPSENNEQFF
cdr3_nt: TGTGCCAGCAGCCCGGGACCCTCGGAAAACAATGAGCAGTTCTTC

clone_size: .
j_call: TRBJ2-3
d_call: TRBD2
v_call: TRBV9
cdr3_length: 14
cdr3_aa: CASSKSGKEDTQYF
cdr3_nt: TGTGCCAGCAGCAAGAGCGGGAAGGAAGATACGCAGTATTTT

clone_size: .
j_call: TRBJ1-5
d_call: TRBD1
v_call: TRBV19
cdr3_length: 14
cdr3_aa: CASLGQGIGQPQHF
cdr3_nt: TGTGCCAGTCTGGGACAGGGTATCGGTCAGCCCCAGCATTTT

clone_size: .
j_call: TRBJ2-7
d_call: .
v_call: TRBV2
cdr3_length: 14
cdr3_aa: CASSGTTSTYEQYF
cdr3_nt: TGTGCCAGCAGTGGGACAACCAGCACCTACGAGCAGTACTTC

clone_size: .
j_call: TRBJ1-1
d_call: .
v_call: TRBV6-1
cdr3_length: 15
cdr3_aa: CASRPGPALDTEAFF
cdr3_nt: TGTGCCAGCAGGCCGGGCCCAGCGTTAGACACTGAGGCTTTCTTT

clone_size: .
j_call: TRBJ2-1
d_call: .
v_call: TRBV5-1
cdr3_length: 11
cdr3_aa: CASSVVNEQFF
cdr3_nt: TGCGCCAGCAGCGTGGTCAATGAGCAGTTCTTC

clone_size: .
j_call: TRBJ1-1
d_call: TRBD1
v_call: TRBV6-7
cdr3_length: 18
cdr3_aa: CASSPTTGGTPFGTEAFF
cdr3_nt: TGTGCCAGCAGTCCGACGACAGGGGGAACACCTTTCGGCACTGAAGCTTTCTTT

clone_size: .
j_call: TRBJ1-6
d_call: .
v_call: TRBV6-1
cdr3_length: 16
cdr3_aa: CASSERSRGGNSPLHF
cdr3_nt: TGTGCCAGCAGTGAAAGGTCCAGGGGAGGAAATTCACCCCTCCACTTT

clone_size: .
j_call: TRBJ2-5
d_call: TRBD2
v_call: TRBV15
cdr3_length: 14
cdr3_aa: CATSRVRGGSPQYF
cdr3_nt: TGTGCCACCAGCAGAGTCCGCGGGGGGTCGCCCCAGTACTTC

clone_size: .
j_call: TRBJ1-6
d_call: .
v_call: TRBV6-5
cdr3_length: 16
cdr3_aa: CASSYRQAGGIGALHF
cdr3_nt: TGTGCCAGCAGTTACCGCCAAGCGGGGGGGATAGGGGCCCTCCACTTT

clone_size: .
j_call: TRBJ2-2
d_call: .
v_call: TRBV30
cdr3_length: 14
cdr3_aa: CAWSPLAGTGELFF
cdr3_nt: TGTGCCTGGAGTCCCCTTGCGGGCACCGGGGAGCTGTTTTTT

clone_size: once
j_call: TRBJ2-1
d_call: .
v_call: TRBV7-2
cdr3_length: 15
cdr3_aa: CASSLVLLEVNEQFF
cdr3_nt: TGTGCCAGCAGCTTAGTCTTGCTTGAAGTAAATGAGCAGTTCTTC

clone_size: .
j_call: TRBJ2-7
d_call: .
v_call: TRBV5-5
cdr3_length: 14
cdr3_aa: CASSFSVGSYEQYF
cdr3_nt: TGTGCCAGCAGCTTCTCTGTGGGGAGCTACGAGCAGTACTTC

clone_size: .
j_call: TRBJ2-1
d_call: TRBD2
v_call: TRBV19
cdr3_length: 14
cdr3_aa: CASSSALAVNEQFF
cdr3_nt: TGTGCCAGTAGTTCGGCGCTAGCGGTAAATGAGCAGTTCTTC

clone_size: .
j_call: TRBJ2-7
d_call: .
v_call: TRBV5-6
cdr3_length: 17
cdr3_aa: CASSLAQGKNLFDEQYF
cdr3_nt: TGTGCCAGCAGCTTGGCCCAGGGGAAGAATTTGTTCGACGAGCAGTACTTC

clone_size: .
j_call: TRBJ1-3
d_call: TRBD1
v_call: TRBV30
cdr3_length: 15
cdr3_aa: CAWSTGQGSGNTIYF
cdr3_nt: TGTGCCTGGAGTACCGGACAGGGGTCTGGAAACACCATATATTTT

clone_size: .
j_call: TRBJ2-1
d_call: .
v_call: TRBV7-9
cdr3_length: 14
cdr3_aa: CASSLGVGGEEQFF
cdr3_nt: TGTGCCAGCAGCTTAGGGGTGGGGGGAGAAGAGCAGTTCTTC

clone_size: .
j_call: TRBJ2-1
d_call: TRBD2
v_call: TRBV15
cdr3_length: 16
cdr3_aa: CATSRPSGRPNNEQFF
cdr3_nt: TGTGCCACCAGCAGACCAAGCGGGAGACCGAACAATGAGCAGTTCTTC

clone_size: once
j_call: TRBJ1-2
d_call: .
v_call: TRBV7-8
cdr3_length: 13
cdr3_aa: CASSLGDAGGYTF
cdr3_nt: TGTGCCAGCAGCTTGGGGGATGCGGGTGGCTACACCTTC

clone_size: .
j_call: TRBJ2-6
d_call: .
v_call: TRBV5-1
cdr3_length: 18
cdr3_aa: CASTLWWGGRSGANVLTF
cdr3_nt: TGCGCCAGCACTCTGTGGTGGGGCGGCCGCTCTGGGGCCAACGTCCTGACTTTC

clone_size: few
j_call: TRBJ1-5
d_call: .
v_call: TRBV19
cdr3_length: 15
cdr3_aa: CASRTRDFSNQPQHF
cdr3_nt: TGTGCCAGTAGGACCCGGGACTTTAGCAATCAGCCCCAGCATTTT

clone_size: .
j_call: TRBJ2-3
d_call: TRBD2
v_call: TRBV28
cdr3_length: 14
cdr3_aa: CASSLAGVPDTQYF
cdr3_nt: TGTGCCAGCAGTTTAGCGGGAGTTCCAGATACGCAGTATTTT

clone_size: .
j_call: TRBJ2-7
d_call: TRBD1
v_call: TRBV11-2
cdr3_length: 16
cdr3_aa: CASSPRGQALNPEQYF
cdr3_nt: TGTGCCAGCAGCCCTAGGGGACAGGCCTTAAATCCCGAGCAGTACTTC

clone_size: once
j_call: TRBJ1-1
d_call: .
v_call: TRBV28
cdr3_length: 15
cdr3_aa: CASRPSGTVNTEAFF
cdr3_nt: TGTGCCAGCAGACCTTCCGGGACGGTGAACACTGAAGCTTTCTTT

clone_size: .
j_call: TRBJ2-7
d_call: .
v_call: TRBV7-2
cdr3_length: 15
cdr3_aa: CASSLQGSPSYEQYF
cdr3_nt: TGTGCCAGCAGCCTTCAGGGGTCCCCCTCCTACGAGCAGTACTTC

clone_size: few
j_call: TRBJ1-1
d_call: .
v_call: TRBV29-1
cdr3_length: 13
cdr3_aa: CSVVEGQSTEAFF
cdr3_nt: TGCAGCGTTGTCGAGGGGCAGAGCACTGAAGCTTTCTTT